These 23 T cell receptor beta chains came from one sample sequenced in a study of blood T cell repertoires in COVID-19. The data were produced by immunoSEQ multiplex PCR, yet TCRdb's version contains in-frame clones alone and is incomplete. This sample has about 68,000 clones; around three quarters occur once, and the top ten carry roughly a quarter. The specimen sequenced was peripheral blood. The receptors shown here come from a human donor in a cohort sampled during active COVID-19.

This clone has more than one count but fewer than ten. V gene TRBV10-3 combines with J gene TRBJ2-7; 8 positions match TRBD2. Germline V gives CDR1 ENHRY, CDR2 SYGVKD. This CDR3 region has 15 residues. V was pared by 0 bases and J by 6 bases, with 7 bases of the junction left unmatched. CDR3 in DNA: TGTGCCATCAGTGAGTCCTCTGCGGGAGGAGGCGAGCAGTACTTC. Protein: CAISESSAGGGEQYF.

This clone was found once. The genes are TRBV11-2 and TRBJ2-7, with D unresolved. The CDR3 has 13 residues. V dropped 0 bases and J dropped 4 bases, with 7 bases sitting between them. Germline V gene sequence: CDR1 SGHAT, CDR2 FQNNGV. CDR3 in DNA: TGTGCCAGCAGCTTAGATCTGCGTTACGAGCAGTACTTC. Its protein is CASSLDLRYEQYF. Full variable domain (outside the CDR3, taken from reference TRBV11-2 and TRBJ2-7): EAGVAQSPRYKIIEKRQSVAFWCNPISGHATLYWYQQILGQGPKLLIQFQNNGVVDDSQLPKDRFSAERLKGVDSTLKIQPAKLEDSAVYLCASSLDLRYEQYFGPGTRLTVT.

The rearrangement uses TRBV7-9 and TRBJ2-6; D uncertain. The CDR3 spans 13 residues. Germline values: CDR1 SEHNR, CDR2 FQNEAQ (reference sequence). Trimming stripped 10 bases from V and 0 bases from J, with 7 bases between. The CDR3 sequence is CATDISGANVLTF. In DNA, the CDR3 is TGTGCCACAGACATCTCTGGGGCCAACGTCCTGACTTTC.

This chain connects TRBV9 to TRBJ2-5; 8 bases are a match to TRBD1. CDR1 SGDLS and CDR2 YYNGEE come from the germline V gene. V was pared by 2 bases and J by 5 bases, with 8 bases of the junction left unmatched. The CDR3 sequence is 15 residues long. The DNA of the CDR3 is TGTGCCAGCAGCGTTCACCAGGGGGCGTTTGAGACCCAGTACTTC. Protein product: CASSVHQGAFETQYF. Combining the CDR3 with reference TRBV9 and TRBJ2-5 gives the whole variable domain DSGVTQTPKHLITATGQRVTLRCSPRSGDLSVYWYQQSLDQGLQFLIQYYNGEERAKGNILERFSAQQFPDLHSELNLSSLELGDSALYFCASSVHQGAFETQYFGPGTRLLVL.

The CDR3 loop is CASSFGRGRVEAFF. CDR3 nucleotide sequence: TGTGCCAGCAGCTTCGGCAGGGGGCGCGTTGAAGCTTTCTTT. V is TRBV7-2 and J is TRBJ1-1, with TRBD1 matching over 8 bases. The V and J ends lost 3 bases and 7 bases, in that order; junction bases with no gene match: 7. Germline V lookup: CDR1 SGHTA, CDR2 FQGNSA. The CDR3 is 14 residues long. Using reference TRBV7-2 and TRBJ1-1 for the parts outside the CDR3, the full variable domain is GAGVSQSPSNKVTEKGKDVELRCDPISGHTALYWYRQSLGQGLEFLIYFQGNSAPDKSGLPSDRFSAERTGGSVSTLTIQRTQQEDSAVYLCASSFGRGRVEAFFGQGTRLTVV.

The rearrangement links TRBV18 to TRBJ1-5; tentatively, D is TRBD1 (6 bases). CDR1 is KGHSH, CDR2 LQKENI, per germline. This CDR3 region has 16 residues. V was shortened by 1 base and J by 6 bases, with 16 bases between the two germline ends. CDR3 loop: CASSPQQGRGSQPQHF. The CDR3 DNA sequence: TGTGCCAGCTCACCACAGCAGGGGCGGGGGAGTCAGCCCCAGCATTTT.

The rearrangement links TRBV7-2 to TRBJ1-5; D is unresolved. The CDR3 is made up of 13 amino acids. The germline gives CDR1 SGHTA, CDR2 FQGNSA. The germline V and J ends were trimmed by 1 base and 7 bases, with 8 bases remaining between them. The CDR3 spells CASSLVREQPQHF. As DNA, the CDR3 is TGTGCCAGCAGCTTAGTTAGGGAGCAGCCCCAGCATTTT.

The chain has TRBV6-1 and TRBJ2-1; D is unresolved. The CDR3 consists of 14 residues. V was clipped by 3 bases and J by 8 bases, with 14 bases between them. The germline gives CDR1 MNHNS, CDR2 SASEGT. CDR3 coding DNA: TGTGCCAGCAGTGATATAGTCCTCTCGGATGAGCAGTTCTTC. Protein product: CASSDIVLSDEQFF.

The chain employs TRBV5-6 and TRBJ2-2; 10 bases match TRBD2. The CDR3 loop spans 16 amino acids. Germline CDR1 SGHDT, CDR2 YYEEEE. The J segment lost 1 base and the V segment lost 4 bases, leaving 4 bases of the junction unmatched. CDR3 sequence (DNA): TGTGCCAGCAGCCCCCCTAGCGGGAGGAACACCGGGGAGCTGTTTTTT. Its protein is CASSPPSGRNTGELFF.

This clone was seen a single time. This sequence joins TRBV5-4 and TRBJ2-5; TRBD2 agrees at 8 bases. The trim removed 7 bases at V and 5 bases at J, leaving 4 bases unmatched. The CDR3 is 12 amino acids. CDR1 is SGHNT, CDR2 YYREEE, per germline (reference sequence). The CDR3 region has the DNA TGTGCCAGCGGCCGGGGGGGGGAGACCCAGTACTTC. Translation gives CASGRGGETQYF.

The genes are TRBV5-1 and TRBJ2-5; 7 bases match TRBD1. The CDR3 has 17 residues. V gave up 4 bases and J gave up 4 bases; unmatched junction bases: 16. The germline V gene encodes CDR1 SGHRS and CDR2 YFSETQ. The CDR3 nucleotides read TGCGCCAGCAGCGGTGGGGACAGCATCCGATTTAGAGAGACCCAGTACTTC. Residues: CASSGGDSIRFRETQYF.

The chain links TRBV19 to TRBJ2-1; possibly TRBD1 for D (6 bases). Germline V gives CDR1 LNHDA, CDR2 SQIVND (reference sequence). Deletions cut 10 bases from V and 0 bases from J, with 10 bases between. This CDR3 contains 13 residues. CDR3 nucleotide sequence: TGTGCCACCACAGGGCCCTCCTACAATGAGCAGTTCTTC. Its protein is CATTGPSYNEQFF.

The sample holds many counts of this clone. J is TRBJ2-2 and V is TRBV5-4; D call uncertain. CDR1 is SGHNT, CDR2 YYREEE, per germline (reference sequence). The ends were cut back, 4 bases at V and 1 base at J, with 11 bases in the middle. The CDR3 length is 15 residues. The CDR3 spells CASSIVGVNTGELFF. CDR3 sequence (DNA): TGTGCCAGCAGCATTGTAGGAGTGAACACCGGGGAGCTGTTTTTT.

The rearrangement joins TRBV7-9 to TRBJ1-1; D is unclear. The CDR3 runs 13 residues. V dropped 4 bases and J dropped 0 bases, with 6 bases sitting between them. Germline V gene lookup returns CDR1 SEHNR and CDR2 FQNEAQ (reference sequence). The CDR3 coding sequence is TGTGCCAGCAGCTCCGAGGTGAACACTGAAGCTTTCTTT. Translated: CASSSEVNTEAFF.

This rearrangement joins TRBV6-2 or TRBV6-3 to TRBJ2-1, with 13 bases aligning to TRBD2. This CDR3 is 13 amino acids long. V gave up 6 bases and J gave up 9 bases; unmatched junction bases: 2. CDR1 and CDR2 (germline): MNHEY, SVGEGT. Here the CDR3 DNA reads TGTGCCAGCAGCCGGACTAGCGGGGGTGAGCAGTTCTTC. Its protein is CASSRTSGGEQFF.

The genes are TRBV10-3 and TRBJ1-5; tentatively, D is TRBD1 (6 bases). With 0 bases removed from V and 1 base from J, the gap between germline ends came to 19 bases. This CDR3 has 19 amino acids. Germline lookup yields CDR1 ENHRY and CDR2 SYGVKD. The chain's CDR3 is CAISESSAGDVGSNQPQHF. In nucleotides, the CDR3 is TGTGCCATCAGTGAGTCGAGTGCAGGGGATGTGGGAAGCAATCAGCCCCAGCATTTT.

This clone was seen only a few times. The chain is built from TRBV14 and TRBJ1-6; D uncertain. Per the germline V gene, CDR1 is SGHDN and CDR2 is FVKESK. The CDR3 is 14 amino acids. Trimming stripped 1 base from V and 17 bases from J, with 18 bases between. The CDR3 here is CASSQGSFWASIHF. CDR3 sequence (DNA): TGTGCCAGCAGCCAAGGAAGTTTTTGGGCTTCCATCCACTTT.

The chain combines TRBV9 with TRBJ2-2; 9 bases are a match to TRBD1. The germline V gene has CDR1 SGDLS and CDR2 YYNGEE. After removal of 6 bases from V and 6 bases from J, the junction contained 9 bases not matched to a gene. CDR3 size: 15 residues. The CDR3 region has the DNA TGTGCCAGCACCCCTAGGGGACAGGGTTCCGGGGAGCTGTTTTTT. Protein product: CASTPRGQGSGELFF.

This clone was seen only once. The chain recombines TRBV9 with TRBJ2-1; 9 bases fit TRBD2. Germline CDR1 reads SGDLS; CDR2 reads YYNGEE. The V and J ends lost 0 bases and 8 bases, in that order; junction bases with no gene match: 6. The CDR3 length is 15 residues. CDR3 protein: CASSVGGRGMDEQFF. The DNA for the CDR3 is TGTGCCAGCAGCGTAGGCGGGAGGGGGATGGATGAGCAGTTCTTC.

The CDR3 DNA is TGTGCCAGCAGTGAATCTTTGAACACTGAAGCTTTCTTT. It yields the protein CASSESLNTEAFF. V is TRBV6-4 and J is TRBJ1-1; D call uncertain. From germline, CDR1 is MRHNA and CDR2 SNTAGT. The CDR3 is 13 residues long. Trimming took 3 bases from V and 0 from J, leaving 5 bases between them.

The rearrangement links TRBV18 to TRBJ1-5; D is undetermined. The CDR3 runs to 15 residues. V gave up 6 bases and J gave up 0 bases, with 12 bases separating them. The germline V gene has CDR1 KGHSH and CDR2 LQKENI. The chain's CDR3 is CASSPTRGSNQPQHF. CDR3 bases: TGTGCCAGCTCGCCAACACGGGGTAGCAATCAGCCCCAGCATTTT.

This chain connects TRBV5-6 to TRBJ2-3; 10 bases match TRBD1. Losses at the gene ends were 4 bases for V and 3 bases for J; bases not matched to a gene: 5. Germline assignment: CDR1 SGHDT and CDR2 YYEEEE. The CDR3 contains 15 residues. The DNA for the CDR3 is TGTGCCAGCAGCGACAGGGGGCGGGGGACAGATACGCAGTATTTT. Translated: CASSDRGRGTDTQYF.

The chain combines TRBV5-1 with TRBJ2-5; 7 bases map to TRBD1. CDR1 SGHRS and CDR2 YFSETQ come from the germline V gene. The CDR3 has 15 residues. The V and J ends lost 5 bases and 3 bases, in that order; junction bases with no gene match: 10. CDR3 bases: TGCGCCAGCAGTCTCCAGGGACAGTTCGAAGAGACCCAGTACTTC. Translating it yields CASSLQGQFEETQYF.